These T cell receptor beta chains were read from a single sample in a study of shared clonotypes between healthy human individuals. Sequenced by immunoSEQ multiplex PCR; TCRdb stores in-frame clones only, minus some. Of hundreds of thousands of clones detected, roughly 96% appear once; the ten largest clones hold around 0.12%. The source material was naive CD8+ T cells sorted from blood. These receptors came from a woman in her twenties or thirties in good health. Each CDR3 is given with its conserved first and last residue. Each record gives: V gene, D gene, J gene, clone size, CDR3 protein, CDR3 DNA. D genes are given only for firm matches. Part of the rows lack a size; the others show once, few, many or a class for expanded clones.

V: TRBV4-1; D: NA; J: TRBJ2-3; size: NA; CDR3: CASSQAYSLGDTQYF; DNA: TGCGCCAGCAGCCAAGCCTACAGTTTAGGGGATACGCAGTATTTT
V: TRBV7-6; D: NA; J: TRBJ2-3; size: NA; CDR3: CASSWELPDTQYF; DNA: TGTGCCAGCAGCTGGGAGCTCCCAGATACGCAGTATTTT
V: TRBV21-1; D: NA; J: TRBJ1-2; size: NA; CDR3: CASSKSYGYTF; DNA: TGTGCCAGCAGCAAATCTTATGGCTACACCTTC
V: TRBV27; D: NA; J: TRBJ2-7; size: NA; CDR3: CASSYGPFYEQYF; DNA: TGTGCCAGCAGTTACGGGCCCTTTTACGAGCAGTACTTC
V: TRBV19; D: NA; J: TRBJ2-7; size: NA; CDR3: CASSINPEAYEQYF; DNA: TGTGCCAGTAGTATTAACCCTGAAGCCTACGAGCAGTACTTC
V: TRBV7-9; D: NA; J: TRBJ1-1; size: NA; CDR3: CASSPGTRAFF; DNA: TGTGCCAGCAGCCCCGGGACCCGAGCTTTCTTT
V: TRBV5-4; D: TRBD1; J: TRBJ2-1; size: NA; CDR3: CASSTDRGNEQFF; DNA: TGTGCCAGCAGCACGGACAGGGGGAATGAGCAGTTCTTC
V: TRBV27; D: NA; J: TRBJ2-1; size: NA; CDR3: CASSFKSSYNEQFF; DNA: TGTGCCAGCAGTTTTAAAAGTTCCTACAATGAGCAGTTCTTC
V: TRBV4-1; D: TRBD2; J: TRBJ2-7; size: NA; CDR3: CASSHGSGSRFTYEQYF; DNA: TGCGCCAGCAGCCACGGTAGCGGGAGCCGCTTCACCTACGAGCAGTACTTC
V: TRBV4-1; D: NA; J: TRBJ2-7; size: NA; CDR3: CASSQGQGTYEQYF; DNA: TGCGCCAGCAGCCAAGGCCAGGGGACCTACGAGCAGTACTTC
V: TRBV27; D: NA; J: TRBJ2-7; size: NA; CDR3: CASSLHTGVGEQYF; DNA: TGTGCCAGCAGTTTACATACGGGAGTCGGCGAGCAGTACTTC
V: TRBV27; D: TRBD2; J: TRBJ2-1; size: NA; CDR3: CASTQGTSGRDEQFF; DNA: TGTGCCAGCACCCAAGGGACTAGCGGGAGAGATGAGCAGTTCTTC
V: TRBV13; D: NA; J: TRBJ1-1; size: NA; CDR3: CASSSGGMGTEAFF; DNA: TGTGCCAGCAGCTCGGGGGGGATGGGCACTGAAGCTTTCTTT
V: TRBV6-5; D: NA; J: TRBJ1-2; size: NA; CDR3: CASSYHEGNYGYTF; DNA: TGTGCCAGCAGTTATCACGAGGGAAACTATGGCTACACCTTC
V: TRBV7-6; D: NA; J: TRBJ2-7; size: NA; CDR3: CASSLGGRGSTYEQYF; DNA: TGTGCCAGCAGCTTAGGTGGTCGAGGCAGTACCTACGAGCAGTACTTC
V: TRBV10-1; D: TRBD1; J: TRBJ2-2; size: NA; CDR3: CASSETGDTGELFF; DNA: TGCGCCAGCAGTGAAACAGGGGACACCGGGGAGCTGTTTTTT
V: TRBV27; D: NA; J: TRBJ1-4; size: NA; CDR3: CASSLKYGLIEKLFF; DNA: TGTGCCAGCAGTTTAAAGTATGGACTGATTGAAAAACTGTTTTTT
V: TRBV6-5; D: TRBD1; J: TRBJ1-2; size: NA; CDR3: CASSPLTGYYGYTF; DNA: TGTGCCAGCAGTCCCTTGACAGGGTACTATGGCTACACCTTC
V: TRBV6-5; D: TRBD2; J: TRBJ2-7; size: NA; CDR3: CASSSGGVDEQYF; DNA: TGTGCCAGCAGTTCGGGGGGTGTCGACGAGCAGTACTTC
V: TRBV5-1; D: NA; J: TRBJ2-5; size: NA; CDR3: CASSLRQGRETQYF; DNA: TGCGCCAGCAGCTTGAGGCAGGGCCGCGAGACCCAGTACTTC
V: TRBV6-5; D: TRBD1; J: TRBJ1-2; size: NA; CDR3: CASSYAGGDGYTF; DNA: TGTGCCAGCAGTTACGCAGGGGGCGACGGCTACACCTTC
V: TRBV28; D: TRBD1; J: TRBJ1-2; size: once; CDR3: CASSFGTGSPYGYTF; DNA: TGTGCCAGCAGTTTTGGGACAGGCAGTCCCTATGGCTACACCTTC
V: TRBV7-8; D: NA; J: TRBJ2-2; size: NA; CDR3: CASSVGPEAHRYLAIHTGELFF; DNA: TGTGCCAGCAGCGTAGGCCCCGAGGCACACCGCTACCTAGCGATCCACACCGGGGAGCTGTTTTTT
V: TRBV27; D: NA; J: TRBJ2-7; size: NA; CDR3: CASRSTGSSREEQYF; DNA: TGTGCCAGCAGGTCCACAGGGTCTTCTCGGGAGGAGCAGTACTTC
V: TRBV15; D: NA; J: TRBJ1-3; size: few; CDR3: CATSRAQQVFGNTIYF; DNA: TGTGCCACCAGCAGAGCCCAACAAGTTTTTGGAAACACCATATATTTT
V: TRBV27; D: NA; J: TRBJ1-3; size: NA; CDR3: CASSSQGAAGNTIYF; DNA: TGTGCCAGCAGTTCCCAAGGGGCCGCTGGAAACACCATATATTTT
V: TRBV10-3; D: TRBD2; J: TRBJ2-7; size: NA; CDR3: CAISDPSPLAGRTLSYEQYF; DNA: TGTGCCATCAGTGACCCCTCGCCGCTAGCGGGCCGCACCCTTTCCTACGAGCAGTACTTC
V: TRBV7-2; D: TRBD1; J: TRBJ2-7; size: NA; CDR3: CASSSGRGNYEQYF; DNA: TGTGCCAGCAGCTCGGGCAGGGGGAACTACGAGCAGTACTTC
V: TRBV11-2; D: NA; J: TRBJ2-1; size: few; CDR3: CASSPGNEQFF; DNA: TGTGCCAGCAGCCCGGGCAATGAGCAGTTCTTC
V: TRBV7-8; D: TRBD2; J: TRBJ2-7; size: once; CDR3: CASSLVTSLGYEQYF; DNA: TGTGCCAGCAGCTTAGTGACTAGCCTGGGCTACGAGCAGTACTTC
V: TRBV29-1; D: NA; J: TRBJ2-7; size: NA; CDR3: CSVELGSSYEQYF; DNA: TGCAGCGTTGAGTTGGGCAGCTCCTACGAGCAGTACTTC
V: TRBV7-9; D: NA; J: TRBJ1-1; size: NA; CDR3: CASSLGGVAFF; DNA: TGTGCCAGCAGCTTAGGAGGGGTAGCTTTCTTT
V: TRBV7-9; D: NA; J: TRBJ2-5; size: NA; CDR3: CASSPGEETQYF; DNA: TGTGCCAGCAGCCCCGGGGAAGAGACCCAGTACTTC
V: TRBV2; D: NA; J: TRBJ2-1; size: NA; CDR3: CASSSNPTRDLTNEQFF; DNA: TGTGCCAGCAGTTCCAACCCTACCCGGGACCTTACAAATGAGCAGTTCTTC
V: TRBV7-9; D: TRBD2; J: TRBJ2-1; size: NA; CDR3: CASSLFGAGEGNEQFF; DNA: TGTGCCAGCAGCTTATTCGGGGCCGGGGAGGGCAATGAGCAGTTCTTC